These 8 T cell receptor beta chains came from one sample sequenced in a study of graft-versus-host responses after intestinal transplantation. The table came from immunoSEQ multiplex PCR; TCRdb's copy has only in-frame clones and leaves some out. The sample has tens of thousands of clones, around 90% seen once. Sequencing used PBMCs, obtained around 320 days after intestinal transplant. The receptors were sampled from a human patient who received an intestinal transplant, so some T cells may come from the graft donor.

The J gene is TRBJ2-7, the V gene TRBV29-1; D possibly corresponds to TRBD1 (6 bases). V lost 4 bases and J lost 3, with 10 bases in between. CDR3 length: 12 amino acids. The germline V gene has CDR1 SQVTM and CDR2 ANQGSEA. CDR3 residues: CSVVSGVYEQYF. Written as DNA, the CDR3 is TGCAGCGTTGTTTCAGGGGTCTACGAGCAGTACTTC.

As concerns this clone: The DNA is omitted, as the CDR3 cannot be located on it reliably, and the CDR3 follows TCRdb's listing. The rearrangement links TRBV7-5 to TRBJ2-3; TRBD1 is the table's D call and was not checked against the DNA. TRBV7-5 is a pseudogene segment. The CDR3 region is 15 residues in length, termini included. CDR3 amino acids: CVRSLVGRGTDTQYF.

The rearrangement links TRBV19 to TRBJ2-2; 11 bases line up with TRBD2. After removal of 5 bases from V and 6 bases from J, the junction contained 5 bases not matched to a gene. The CDR3 has 15 amino acids. Germline CDR1 is LNHDA and CDR2 is SQIVND (reference sequence). CDR3 coding DNA: TGTGCCAGTAGTTTACTAGCGGGAGCCCCCGGGGAGCTGTTTTTT. Protein product: CASSLLAGAPGELFF. Filled out from reference TRBV19 and TRBJ2-2, the complete variable domain reads DGGITQSPKYLFRKEGQNVTLSCEQNLNHDAMYWYRQDPGQGLRLIYYSQIVNDFQKGDIAEGYSVSREKKESFPLTVTSAQKNPTAFYLCASSLLAGAPGELFFGEGSRLTVL.

The chain uses TRBV9 and TRBJ2-7, with D tentatively TRBD1 (5 bases). The V end lost 0 bases, the J end lost 0 bases, and 7 bases lay between the germline ends. The germline gives CDR1 SGDLS, CDR2 YYNGEE. The CDR3 loop spans 14 amino acids. The CDR3 sequence: CASSVGQSSYEQYF. The CDR3 nucleotides read TGTGCCAGCAGCGTAGGACAGTCCTCCTACGAGCAGTACTTC.

V and J are TRBV5-1 and TRBJ2-7; unclear D gene. V was shortened by 5 bases and J by 2 bases, with 11 bases between the two germline ends. Germline V gene lookup returns CDR1 SGHRS and CDR2 YFSETQ. The CDR3 is 13 amino acids. The CDR3 loop is CASRLKETYEQYF. Here the CDR3 DNA reads TGCGCCAGCAGACTTAAGGAAACCTACGAGCAGTACTTC.

The rearrangement uses TRBV18 and TRBJ2-7; 9 bases agree with TRBD1. The CDR3 contains 15 residues. J was trimmed by 6 bases and V by 3 bases; bases with no gene match: 9. CDR1 is KGHSH and CDR2 is LQKENI in the germline V gene. The CDR3 sequence is CASSPLGQGAGEQYF. In nucleotides, the CDR3 is TGTGCCAGCTCACCCTTGGGACAGGGAGCGGGCGAGCAGTACTTC.

J is TRBJ1-5 and V is TRBV9, with 7 bases that match TRBD1. V was clipped by 3 bases and J by 6 bases; unmatched bases: 12. There are 16 residues in the CDR3. Germline lookup yields CDR1 SGDLS and CDR2 YYNGEE. The CDR3 region has the DNA TGTGCCAGCAGCGGGGGCGGAGACAGGGCTGGTCAGCCCCAGCATTTT. The encoded protein is CASSGGGDRAGQPQHF. Variable domain in full (rest from reference TRBV9 and TRBJ1-5): DSGVTQTPKHLITATGQRVTLRCSPRSGDLSVYWYQQSLDQGLQFLIQYYNGEERAKGNILERFSAQQFPDLHSELNLSSLELGDSALYFCASSGGGDRAGQPQHFGDGTRLSIL.

The chain recombines TRBV2 with TRBJ1-3, with D possibly matching TRBD1 (5 bases). The germline V gene has CDR1 SNHLY and CDR2 FYNNEI. V shed 3 bases and J shed 0 bases, with 9 bases lying between them. The CDR3 runs 15 residues. The CDR3 region has the DNA TGTGCCAGCAGTGATGACAGCTCCTCTGGAAACACCATATATTTT. Its protein is CASSDDSSSGNTIYF.